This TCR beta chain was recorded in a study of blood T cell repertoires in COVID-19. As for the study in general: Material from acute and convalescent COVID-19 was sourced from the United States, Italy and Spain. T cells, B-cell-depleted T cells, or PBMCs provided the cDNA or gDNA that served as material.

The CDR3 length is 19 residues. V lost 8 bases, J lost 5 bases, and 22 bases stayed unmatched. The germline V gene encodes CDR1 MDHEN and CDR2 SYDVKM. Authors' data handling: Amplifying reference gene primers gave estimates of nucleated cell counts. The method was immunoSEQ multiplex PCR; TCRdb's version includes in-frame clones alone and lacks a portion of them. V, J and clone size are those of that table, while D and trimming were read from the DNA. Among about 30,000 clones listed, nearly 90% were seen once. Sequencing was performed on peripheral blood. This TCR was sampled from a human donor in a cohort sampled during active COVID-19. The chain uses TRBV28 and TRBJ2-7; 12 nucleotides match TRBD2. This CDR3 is CASYTTRWASGRGEDEQYF. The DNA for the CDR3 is TGTGCCAGCTATACGACAAGATGGGCTAGCGGGAGGGGCGAGGACGAGCAGTACTTC.